The clone carrying this TCR beta chain occurred many times. What it binds is not known. A read error may account for a junction end that differs from germline. This entry belongs to a study of metastatic and nonmetastatic thyroid tumors. Looking at the study overall: Peripheral blood and tumor or nodule samples from malignant and benign thyroid patients were compared. Whole-study results and caveats: Reportedly, malignant thyroid tumors had significantly higher TCR beta diversity than benign nodules, in blood and tumor.

TCRdb ran MiXCR on the PCR reads. The sample carries about 69,000 clones, 14% recorded once. There are 14 residues in the CDR3. Germline V CDR1 and CDR2: SNHLY, FYNNEI. Thyroid surgery took place with no prior treatment in any patient. The specimen sequenced was blood. This chain joins TRBV2 and TRBJ2-3, with 10 bases fitting TRBD1. This TCR derives from a male donor with papillary thyroid cancer or a benign thyroid nodule (not recorded which). Some clones in this sample may be carry-over from other donors' samples. This CDR3 is CASSEVPGGQGRFF. Here the CDR3 DNA reads TGTGCCAGCAGTGAAGTTCCCGGGGGACAGGGGCGGTTTTTT.